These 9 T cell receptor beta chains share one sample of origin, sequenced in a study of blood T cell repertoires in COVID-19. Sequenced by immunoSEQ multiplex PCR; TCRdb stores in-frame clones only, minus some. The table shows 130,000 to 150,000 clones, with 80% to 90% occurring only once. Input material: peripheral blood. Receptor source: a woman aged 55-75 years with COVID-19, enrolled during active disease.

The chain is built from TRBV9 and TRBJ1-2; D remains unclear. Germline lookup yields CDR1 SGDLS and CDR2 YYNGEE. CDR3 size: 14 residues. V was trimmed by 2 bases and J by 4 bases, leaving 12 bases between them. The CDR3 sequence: CASSVGPSSYGYTF. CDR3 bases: TGTGCCAGCAGCGTCGGCCCCTCTAGCTATGGCTACACCTTC.

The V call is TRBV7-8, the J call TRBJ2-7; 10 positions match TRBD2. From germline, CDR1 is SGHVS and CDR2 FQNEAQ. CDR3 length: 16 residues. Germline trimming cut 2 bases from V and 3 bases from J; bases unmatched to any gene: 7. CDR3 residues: CASSLIGTSAYYEQYF. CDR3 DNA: TGTGCCAGCAGCTTAATCGGGACTAGCGCTTACTACGAGCAGTACTTC.

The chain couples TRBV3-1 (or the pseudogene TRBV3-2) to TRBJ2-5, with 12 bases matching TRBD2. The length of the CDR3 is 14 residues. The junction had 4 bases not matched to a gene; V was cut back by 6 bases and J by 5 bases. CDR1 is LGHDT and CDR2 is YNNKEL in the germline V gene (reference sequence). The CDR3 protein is CASSPSGGAETQYF. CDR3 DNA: TGTGCCAGCAGTCCTAGCGGGGGGGCCGAGACCCAGTACTTC.

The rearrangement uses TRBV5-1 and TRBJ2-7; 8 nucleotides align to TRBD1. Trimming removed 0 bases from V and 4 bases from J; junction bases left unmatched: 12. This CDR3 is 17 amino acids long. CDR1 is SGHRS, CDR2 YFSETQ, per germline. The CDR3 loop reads CASSLGASSGGAYEQYF. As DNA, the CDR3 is TGCGCCAGCAGCTTGGGGGCCTCCTCAGGGGGCGCGTACGAGCAGTACTTC.

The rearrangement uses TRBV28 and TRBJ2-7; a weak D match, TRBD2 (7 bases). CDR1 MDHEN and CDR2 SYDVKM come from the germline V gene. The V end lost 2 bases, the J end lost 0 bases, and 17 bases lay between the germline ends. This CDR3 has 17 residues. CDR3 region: CASSLVEGGGSSYEQYF. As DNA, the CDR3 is TGTGCCAGCAGTTTAGTTGAGGGGGGGGGATCCTCCTACGAGCAGTACTTC.

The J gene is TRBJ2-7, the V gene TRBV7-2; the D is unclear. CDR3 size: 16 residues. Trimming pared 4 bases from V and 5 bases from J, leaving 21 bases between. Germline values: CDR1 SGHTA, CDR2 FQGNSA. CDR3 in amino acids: CASSSVVEALRHEQYF. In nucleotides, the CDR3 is TGTGCCAGCAGCTCCGTTGTTGAGGCTCTGCGCCACGAGCAGTACTTC.

CDR3 protein: CASSAQGGAFF. The CDR3 bases are TGTGCCAGCAGCGCACAGGGTGGGGCTTTCTTT. This sequence joins TRBV6-5 and TRBJ1-1; possibly TRBD1 for D (6 bases). The CDR3 sequence is 11 residues long. Germline assignment: CDR1 MNHEY and CDR2 SVGAGI. V was cut by 6 bases and J by 11 bases, with 13 bases left in between.

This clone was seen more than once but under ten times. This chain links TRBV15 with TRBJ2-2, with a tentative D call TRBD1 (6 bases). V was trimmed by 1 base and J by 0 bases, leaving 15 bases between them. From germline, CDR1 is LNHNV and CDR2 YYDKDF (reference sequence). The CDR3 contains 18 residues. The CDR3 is CATSRGRYRASNTGELFF. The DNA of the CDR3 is TGTGCCACCAGCAGAGGCCGTTACAGGGCCTCGAACACCGGGGAGCTGTTTTTT.

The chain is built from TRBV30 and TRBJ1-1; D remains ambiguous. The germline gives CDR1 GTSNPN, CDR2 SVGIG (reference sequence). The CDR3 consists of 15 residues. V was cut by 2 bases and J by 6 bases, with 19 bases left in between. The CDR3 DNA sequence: TGTGCCTGGAGTCTTCCGGAAGCTAGTAGAGCTGAAGCTTTCTTT. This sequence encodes CAWSLPEASRAEAFF.